What follows are 14 T cell receptor beta chains derived from one specimen sequenced in a study of blood T cell repertoires in COVID-19. Here immunoSEQ multiplex PCR was the method, and the copy in TCRdb shows in-frame clones only, minus some. The sample records about 280,000 clones, around 85% being singletons. Sequencing was done on a sample of peripheral blood. These receptors all come from a man over 45 with active or convalescent COVID-19.

In the case of this clone: Other DNA sequences of this sample code for an identical CDR3. The V call is TRBV19, the J call TRBJ1-5; 8 nucleotides line up with TRBD1. CDR3 size: 14 residues. CDR1 and CDR2 from the germline V gene are LNHDA and SQIVND (reference sequence). V lost 5 bases to trimming and J lost 4 bases; unmatched junction nucleotides: 4. The CDR3 DNA reads TGTGCCAGTAGTGTGACAGGGGCTAATCAGCCCCAGCATTTT. Residues: CASSVTGANQPQHF.

This rearrangement joins TRBV30 to TRBJ1-2; 7 bases map to TRBD1. The germline V gene has CDR1 GTSNPN and CDR2 SVGIG (reference sequence). The CDR3 spans 14 residues. Trimming cost V 1 base and J 2 bases; bases outside gene matches: 4. CDR3 coding DNA: TGTGCCTGGAGTGCCGTGACAGGGAACTATGGCTACACCTTC. Translating it yields CAWSAVTGNYGYTF.

This clone was recorded at least ten times. The gene calls are TRBV28 and TRBJ1-5; D perhaps matches TRBD1 (5 bases). This CDR3 spans 13 amino acids. V lost 5 bases and J 4 bases, leaving 9 bases between the germline ends. Per germline, CDR1 MDHEN and CDR2 SYDVKM. CDR3 bases: TGTGCCAGCAGTCCGACAGCGAATCAGCCCCAGCATTTT. This sequence encodes CASSPTANQPQHF.

The J gene is TRBJ1-4, the V gene TRBV5-1; TRBD1 aligns across 11 bases. There are 15 residues in the CDR3. V was pared by 3 bases and J by 6 bases, with 4 bases of the junction left unmatched. Germline values: CDR1 SGHRS, CDR2 YFSETQ. The CDR3 nucleotides are TGCGCCAGCAGCTCATCGGGACAGGGGGATGAAAAACTGTTTTTT. Encoded protein: CASSSSGQGDEKLFF.

The chain recombines TRBV7-2 with TRBJ2-7, with 11 positions matching TRBD2. The germline V gene encodes CDR1 SGHTA and CDR2 FQGNSA. The CDR3 is 14 amino acids. V gave up 0 bases and J gave up 5 bases; unmatched junction bases: 0. CDR3 coding DNA: TGTGCCAGCAGCTTAGCACTAGCGGGAGACGAGCAGTACTTC. This translates into CASSLALAGDEQYF. Drawing the rest from reference TRBV7-2 and TRBJ2-7, the complete variable domain is GAGVSQSPSNKVTEKGKDVELRCDPISGHTALYWYRQSLGQGLEFLIYFQGNSAPDKSGLPSDRFSAERTGGSVSTLTIQRTQQEDSAVYLCASSLALAGDEQYFGPGTRLTVT.

This chain connects TRBV15 to TRBJ2-1; 7 nucleotides line up with TRBD2. Per germline, CDR1 LNHNV and CDR2 YYDKDF (reference sequence). V gave up 0 bases and J gave up 6 bases; unmatched junction bases: 8. The CDR3 length is 16 residues. The CDR3 loop reads CATSRDLPPSGNEQFF. In DNA form, the CDR3 reads TGTGCCACCAGCAGAGATTTACCTCCTAGCGGCAATGAGCAGTTCTTC. The full variable domain, rest sourced from reference TRBV15 and TRBJ2-1, is DAMVIQNPRYQVTQFGKPVTLSCSQTLNHNVMYWYQQKSSQAPKLLFHYYDKDFNNEADTPDNFQSRRPNTSFCFLDIRSPGLGDTAMYLCATSRDLPPSGNEQFFGPGTRLTVL.

This clone was seen more than once but under ten times. The J gene is TRBJ2-7, the V gene TRBV7-2; D may be TRBD1 (6 bases). Germline lookup yields CDR1 SGHTA and CDR2 FQGNSA. V lost 3 bases to trimming and J lost 6 bases, with 9 bases between them. The CDR3 runs to 12 residues. CDR3 coding DNA: TGTGCCAGCAGCTTGACAGGCCCCGAGCAGTACTTC. Its protein is CASSLTGPEQYF.

The rearrangement uses TRBV5-4 and TRBJ2-4; 7 bases fit TRBD2. This CDR3 has 12 amino acids. Trimming removed 0 bases from V and 14 bases from J; junction bases left unmatched: 5. Germline V gives CDR1 SGHNT, CDR2 YYREEE (reference sequence). CDR3: CASSLDARGEYF. The CDR3 DNA reads as TGTGCCAGCAGCTTGGACGCTCGGGGGGAGTACTTC.

The rearrangement links TRBV12-3 or TRBV12-4 to TRBJ2-5; TRBD1 is a possible D gene (5 bases). The CDR3 is 12 amino acids. V lost 6 bases and J lost 9, with 14 bases in between. CDR3 DNA sequence: TGTGCCAGCAGCCCAGGGCTGGGTTCCCAGTACTTC. It codes for CASSPGLGSQYF.

The chain is built from TRBV6-5 and TRBJ2-3, with 8 bases that match TRBD2. Germline assignment: CDR1 MNHEY and CDR2 SVGAGI. The CDR3 has 15 residues. The V segment lost 3 bases and the J segment 2 bases; nucleotides outside the gene matches: 4. Written as DNA, the CDR3 is TGTGCCAGCAGTTATCGGGGGGGCTTCACAGATACGCAGTATTTT. Translation: CASSYRGGFTDTQYF.

The chain combines TRBV12-5 with TRBJ2-5, with TRBD1 as a possible D gene (5 bases). The CDR3 has 12 amino acids. Trimming shortened V by 6 bases and J by 4 bases, and 9 bases separated the two germline ends. Germline assignment: CDR1 LGHNT and CDR2 FRNRAP. CDR3 protein: CASGTGGETQYF. The CDR3 DNA reads as TGTGCTAGTGGAACAGGTGGAGAGACCCAGTACTTC.

V is TRBV7-2 and J is TRBJ1-6; the D is unclear. CDR1 is SGHTA and CDR2 is FQGNSA in the germline V gene. V shed 1 base and J shed 5 bases, with 12 bases lying between them. The CDR3 runs 16 residues. The DNA for the CDR3 is TGTGCCAGCAGCTTAGATTCAGGAGGAGATAATTCACCCCTCCACTTT. It encodes CASSLDSGGDNSPLHF.

V is TRBV19 and J is TRBJ1-2; D might be TRBD1 (5 bases). This CDR3 is 13 amino acids long. With 7 bases removed from V and 2 bases from J, the gap between germline ends came to 11 bases. Looked up from germline, CDR1 is LNHDA and CDR2 is SQIVND (reference sequence). CDR3 nucleotide sequence: TGTGCCAGTACGGAAAGGGGCAACTATGGCTACACCTTC. Encoded protein: CASTERGNYGYTF.

The rearrangement joins TRBV9 to TRBJ2-3; D might be TRBD1 (6 bases). Trimming removed 0 bases from V and 4 bases from J, with 30 bases in between. Germline CDR1 reads SGDLS; CDR2 reads YYNGEE. CDR3 length: 21 amino acids. The DNA of the CDR3 is TGTGCCAGCAGCGTAGTCCCGCACGGGCCAGGGGCTAGCCCAGGGGCAGATACGCAGTATTTT. Translated: CASSVVPHGPGASPGADTQYF. Full variable domain (outside the CDR3, taken from reference TRBV9 and TRBJ2-3): DSGVTQTPKHLITATGQRVTLRCSPRSGDLSVYWYQQSLDQGLQFLIQYYNGEERAKGNILERFSAQQFPDLHSELNLSSLELGDSALYFCASSVVPHGPGASPGADTQYFGPGTRLTVL.